The TCR beta chain described here comes from a study of cytomegalovirus exposure and HLA in healthy donors. Across the whole study: The approximately 130 validation repertoires and the approximately 630 first-cohort repertoires shared a platform, a later analysis reported.

The repertoire was sequenced with immunoSEQ multiplex PCR; TCRdb's copy has only in-frame clones and lacks some. This table holds 71,000 or so clones, 90% to 95% found once. Study-level findings and limits: TCR beta chains numbering under 200 were designated cytomegalovirus-associated. Rarity marked most TCR sequences, yet some public TCRs occurred in many donors. There were a few CMV-associated chains whose specificity for CMV antigens was confirmed in vitro.

Of note for this clone: Its target is unknown.

Germline assignment: CDR1 GTSNPN and CDR2 SVGIG (reference sequence). Trimming removed 0 bases from V and 4 bases from J, with 15 bases in between. The CDR3 length is 15 residues. This sequence was found in a man aged 18-30 years in good health and CMV-seropositive. V usage is TRBV30 and J usage is TRBJ1-2; D may be TRBD1 (5 bases). Material for sequencing was PBMCs. The CDR3 reads CAWSVLGRDVYGYTF. In DNA, the CDR3 is TGTGCCTGGAGTGTACTTGGCAGGGATGTCTATGGCTACACCTTC.